This T cell receptor (beta chain) stems from a study of blood T cell repertoires in COVID-19. As for the study in general: Researchers got acute and convalescent COVID-19 samples from the United States, Italy and Spain. T cells, B-cell-depleted T cells, or PBMCs provided the cDNA or gDNA that served as material.

Germline V gives CDR1 SEHNR, CDR2 FQNEAQ (reference sequence). The CDR3 length is 14 residues. The V and J ends lost 3 bases and 4 bases respectively, with 12 bases between them. Authors' processing steps: It was from reference gene primer amplification that nucleated cell counts were estimated. Using immunoSEQ multiplex PCR, the repertoire was profiled, and TCRdb retains in-frame clones only, with some absent. That table is the source of V, J and clone size, and D and trimming were worked out from the DNA. Of just under 100,000 clones in the sample, roughly 84% were seen once. This clone was counted between two and nine times.

Material for sequencing was peripheral blood. The chain carries TRBV7-9 and TRBJ1-2; D not certain. The sequence derives from a woman between 55 and 75 years old in a cohort sampled during active or convalescent COVID-19. This chain's CDR3 is CASSLSRVGYGYTF. The CDR3, as DNA: TGTGCCAGCAGCTTGTCGCGGGTGGGCTATGGCTACACCTTC.